The source of this T cell receptor beta chain is a study of CD8 T cells in ankylosing spondylitis (dated by TCRdb to the late 2010s). Regarding the research as a whole: T cell receptor beta repertoires were profiled in healthy donors and ankylosing spondylitis patients so that disease-linked TCR variants could be found. The full study cohort comprised approximately 23 ankylosing spondylitis patients and some 100 healthy donors. Peripheral blood samples were taken, and synovial fluid was additionally collected from ankylosing spondylitis patients. Points the paper makes about the study in general: Some motif variants were previously reported in synovial fluid and blood of reactive arthritis patients, suggesting common disease-initiation mechanisms. The disease-linked clones were reported as significantly enriched in matched synovial fluid samples from ankylosing spondylitis patients. A CD8+ phenotype was shown by the disease-linked clones, which were found at relatively low frequencies in peripheral blood. A TCR beta motif of seven or eight highly homologous amino acid variants appeared characteristic of blood from ankylosing spondylitis patients.

In its sample, this clonotype was seen many times. Its binding antigen is unknown. No base quality information exists; no much larger clone differs at one position. From a lookup of the germline V gene, CDR1 and CDR2 are SGHRS and YFSETQ. Counted from cysteine to phenylalanine, this CDR3 has 16 amino acids. Solely the CDR3 DNA is kept, with 48 bases framed from the first base. Relative to germline, V is missing 5 bases and J is missing 1 base, with 6 bases of the junction outside any gene match. TCRdb shows the sequencer as Illumina HiSeq 2500. TCR beta libraries were prepared by quantitative 5'-RACE with molecular barcodes. The published analysis was carried out like this. A new computational method, built on a probabilistic model of VDJ rearrangement, was used to identify disease-linked TCR variants. The public sequencing data were trimmed at Q25 with fastp and processed into clonotypes with MiXCR by TCRdb, which kept only in-frame beta chains. Rows matching on CDR3 protein sequence are summarized as one entry with the most common DNA and genes. The V and J calls follow TCRdb's processing rather than the paper's. This sample lists a few hundred thousand distinct CDR3 sequences; about a sixth were detected once. Just over 1% of the sample is held by the ten biggest clonotypes.

The source material was blood, either unsorted or a sorted T cell fraction (not recorded which). The sequence was collected from a male donor with ankylosing spondylitis. The chain was built from TRBV5-1 and TRBJ2-7, with 13 bases matching TRBD2. The DNA sequence is as follows: TGCGCCAGCAGTTGGGGACTAGCGGGACCTTCCTACGAGCAGTACTTC. It encodes CASSWGLAGPSYEQYF.